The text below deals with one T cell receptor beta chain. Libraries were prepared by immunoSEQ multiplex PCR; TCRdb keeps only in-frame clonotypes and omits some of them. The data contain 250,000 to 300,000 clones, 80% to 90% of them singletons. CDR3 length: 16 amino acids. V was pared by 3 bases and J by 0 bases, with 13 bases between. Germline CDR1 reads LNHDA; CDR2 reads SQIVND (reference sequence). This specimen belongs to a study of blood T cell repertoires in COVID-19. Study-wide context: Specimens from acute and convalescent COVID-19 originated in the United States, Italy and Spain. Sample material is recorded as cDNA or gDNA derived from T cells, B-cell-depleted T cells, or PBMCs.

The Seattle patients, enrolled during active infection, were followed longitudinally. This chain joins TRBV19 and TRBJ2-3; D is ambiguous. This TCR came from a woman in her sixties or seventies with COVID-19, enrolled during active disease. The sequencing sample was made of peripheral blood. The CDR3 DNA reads TGTGCCAGTAGTATCCGAGGATCTACTAGCACAGATACGCAGTATTTT. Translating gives CASSIRGSTSTDTQYF.